This T cell receptor beta chain was found in a study of Ad26.COV2.S vaccination and SARS-CoV-2 variants. The treatment: around 19 received Ad26.COV2.S at low or high dose, single or two shots; about 5 received placebo; per-sample allocation not given. It was on day 63 after the first vaccine or placebo injection that samples were taken. Trimming took 1 base from V and 4 from J; bases not matched to a gene: 2. The CDR3 sequence is 13 residues long. Germline V CDR1 and CDR2: GTSNPN, SVGIG (reference sequence). The repertoire was sequenced with immunoSEQ multiplex PCR; TCRdb's copy has only in-frame clones and lacks some. The data hold about 350,000 clones, with around 89% observed a single time.

The material sequenced was peripheral blood, taken in a trial of Ad26.COV2.S vaccine versus placebo. The rearrangement links TRBV30 to TRBJ2-5; 8 bases map to TRBD2. The TCR originated in a person between 18 and 65 years old who received the Ad26.COV2.S COVID-19 vaccine or a placebo. CDR3 DNA sequence: TGTGCCTGGAGTGGAAGCGGGGGAGAGACCCAGTACTTC. Residues: CAWSGSGGETQYF. Based on the CDR3 plus reference TRBV30 and TRBJ2-5, the full variable domain is SQTIHQWPATLVQPVGSPLSLECTVEGTSNPNLYWYRQAAGRGLQLLFYSVGIGQISSEVPQNLSASRPQDRQFILSSKKLLLSDSGFYLCAWSGSGGETQYFGPGTRLLVL.